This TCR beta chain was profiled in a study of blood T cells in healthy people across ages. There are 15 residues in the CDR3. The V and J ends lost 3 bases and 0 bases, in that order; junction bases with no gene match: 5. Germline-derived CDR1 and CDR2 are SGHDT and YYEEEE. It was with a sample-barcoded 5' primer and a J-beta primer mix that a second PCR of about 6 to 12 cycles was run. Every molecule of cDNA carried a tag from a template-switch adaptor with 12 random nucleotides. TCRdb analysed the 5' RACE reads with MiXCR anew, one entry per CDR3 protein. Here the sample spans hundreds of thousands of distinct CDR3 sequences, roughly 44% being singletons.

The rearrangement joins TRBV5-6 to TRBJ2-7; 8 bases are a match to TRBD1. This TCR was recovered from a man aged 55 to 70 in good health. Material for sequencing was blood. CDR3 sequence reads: CASSSGQGYSYEQYF. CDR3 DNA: TGTGCCAGCAGCTCCGGACAGGGCTACTCCTACGAGCAGTACTTC.